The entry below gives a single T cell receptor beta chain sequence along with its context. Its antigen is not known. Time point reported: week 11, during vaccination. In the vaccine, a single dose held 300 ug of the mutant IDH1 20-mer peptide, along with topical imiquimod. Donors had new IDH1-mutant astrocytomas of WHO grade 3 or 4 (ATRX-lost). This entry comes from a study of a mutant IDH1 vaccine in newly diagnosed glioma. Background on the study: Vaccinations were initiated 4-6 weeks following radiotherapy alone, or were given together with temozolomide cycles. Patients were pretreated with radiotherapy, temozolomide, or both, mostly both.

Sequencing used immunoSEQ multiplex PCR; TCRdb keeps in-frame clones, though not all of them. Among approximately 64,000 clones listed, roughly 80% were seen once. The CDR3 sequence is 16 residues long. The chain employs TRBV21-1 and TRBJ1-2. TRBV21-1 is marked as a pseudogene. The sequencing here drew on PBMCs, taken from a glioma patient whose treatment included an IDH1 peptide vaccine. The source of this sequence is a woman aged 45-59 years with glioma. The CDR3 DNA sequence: TGTGCCAGCATCTACAGAGGGTTAGCGGCCATAGGTGGCTACACCTTC. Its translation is CASIYRGLAAIGGYTF.